The TCR beta chain under discussion was sequenced for a study of blood T cell repertoires in COVID-19. In the study overall: Whether acute or convalescent, the COVID-19 samples came from the United States, Italy and Spain.

The assay was immunoSEQ multiplex PCR, and TCRdb's table has in-frame clones only and misses some. This sample has 150,000 or so clones, with around 87% found just once. Germline V gene lookup returns CDR1 MNHEY and CDR2 SVGAGI. The CDR3 spans 14 residues. Trimming cost V 6 bases and J 3 bases, with 11 bases left between them. This clone was detected only once. This chain connects TRBV6-5 to TRBJ2-2, with D maybe TRBD1 (6 bases). The clonotype was recovered from a man aged 18 to 29 with COVID-19, enrolled during active disease. The sequencing sample was made of peripheral blood. CDR3 region: CASRGGQYTGELFF. The CDR3 DNA follows: TGTGCCAGCAGAGGAGGACAGTACACCGGGGAGCTGTTTTTT.